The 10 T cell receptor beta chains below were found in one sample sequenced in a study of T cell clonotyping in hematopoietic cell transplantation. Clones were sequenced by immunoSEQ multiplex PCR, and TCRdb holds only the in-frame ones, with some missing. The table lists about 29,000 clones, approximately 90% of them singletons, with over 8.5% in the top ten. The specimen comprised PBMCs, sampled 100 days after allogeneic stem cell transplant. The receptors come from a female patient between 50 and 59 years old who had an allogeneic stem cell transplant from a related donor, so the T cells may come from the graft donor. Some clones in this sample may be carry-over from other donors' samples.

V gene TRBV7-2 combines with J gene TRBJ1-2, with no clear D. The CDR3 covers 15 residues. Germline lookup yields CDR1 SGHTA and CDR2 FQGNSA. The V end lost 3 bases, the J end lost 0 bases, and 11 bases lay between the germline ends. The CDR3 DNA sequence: TGTGCCAGCAGCTTGGAGGCATTTGCTAACTATGGCTACACCTTC. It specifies CASSLEAFANYGYTF.

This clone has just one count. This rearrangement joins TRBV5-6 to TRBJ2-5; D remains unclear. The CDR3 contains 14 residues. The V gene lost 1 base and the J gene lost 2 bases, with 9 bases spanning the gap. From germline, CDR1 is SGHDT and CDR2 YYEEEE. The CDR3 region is CASSLLRTQETQYF. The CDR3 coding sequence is TGTGCCAGCAGCTTGCTCAGGACGCAAGAGACCCAGTACTTC.

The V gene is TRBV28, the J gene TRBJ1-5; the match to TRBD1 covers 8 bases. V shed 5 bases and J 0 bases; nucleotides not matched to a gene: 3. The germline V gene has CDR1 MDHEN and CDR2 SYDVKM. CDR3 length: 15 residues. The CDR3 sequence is CASSRTGLSNQPQHF. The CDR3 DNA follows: TGTGCCAGCAGTCGGACAGGGCTTAGCAATCAGCCCCAGCATTTT.

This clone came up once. The CDR3 loop reads CASSEYPTGELFF. For the CDR3, the DNA is TGTGCCAGCAGTGAATACCCAACCGGGGAGCTGTTTTTT. The chain employs TRBV6-1 and TRBJ2-2; no firm D call. CDR3 size: 13 residues. Deletions cut 2 bases from V and 5 bases from J, with 6 bases between. Germline values: CDR1 MNHNS, CDR2 SASEGT.

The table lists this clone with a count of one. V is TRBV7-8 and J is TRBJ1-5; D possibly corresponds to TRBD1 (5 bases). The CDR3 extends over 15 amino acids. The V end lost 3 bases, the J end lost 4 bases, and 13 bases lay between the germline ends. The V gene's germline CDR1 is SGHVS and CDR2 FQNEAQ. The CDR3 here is CASSLGGRGNQPQHF. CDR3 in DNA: TGTGCCAGCAGCTTGGGGGGGAGAGGGAATCAGCCCCAGCATTTT.

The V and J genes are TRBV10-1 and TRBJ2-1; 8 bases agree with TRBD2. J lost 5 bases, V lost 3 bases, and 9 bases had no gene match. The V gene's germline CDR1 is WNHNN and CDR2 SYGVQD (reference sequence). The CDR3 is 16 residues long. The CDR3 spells CASSDSAGGKNNEQFF. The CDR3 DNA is TGCGCCAGCAGTGATTCGGCGGGGGGAAAAAACAATGAGCAGTTCTTC.

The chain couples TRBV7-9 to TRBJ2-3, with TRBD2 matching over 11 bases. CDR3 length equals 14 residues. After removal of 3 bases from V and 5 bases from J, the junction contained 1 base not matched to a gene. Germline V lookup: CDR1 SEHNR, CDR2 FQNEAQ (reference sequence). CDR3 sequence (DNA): TGTGCCAGCAGCTTCGGGACTAGCGGAGATACGCAGTATTTT. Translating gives CASSFGTSGDTQYF.

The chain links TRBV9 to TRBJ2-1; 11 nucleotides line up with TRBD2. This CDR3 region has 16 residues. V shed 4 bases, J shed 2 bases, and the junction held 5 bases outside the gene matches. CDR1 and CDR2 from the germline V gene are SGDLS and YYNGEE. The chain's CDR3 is CASSTSGGLTYNEQFF. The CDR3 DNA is TGTGCCAGCAGCACTAGCGGGGGACTTACCTACAATGAGCAGTTCTTC.

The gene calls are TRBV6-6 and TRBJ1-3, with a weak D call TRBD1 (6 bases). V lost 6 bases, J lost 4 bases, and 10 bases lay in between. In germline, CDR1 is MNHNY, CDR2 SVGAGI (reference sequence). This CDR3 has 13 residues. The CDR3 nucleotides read TGTGCCAGCAGCCCTGGACAGGGAAACACCATATATTTT. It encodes CASSPGQGNTIYF.

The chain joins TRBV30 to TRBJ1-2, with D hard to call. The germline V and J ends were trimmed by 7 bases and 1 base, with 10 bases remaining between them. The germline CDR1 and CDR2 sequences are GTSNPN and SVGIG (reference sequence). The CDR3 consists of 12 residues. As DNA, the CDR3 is TGTGCCTTCTTCCAACTTAACTATGGCTACACCTTC. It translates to CAFFQLNYGYTF.